Listed here is a single T cell receptor (beta chain). Assay: immunoSEQ multiplex PCR; the TCRdb copy retains only in-frame clones and omits some. The data contain 110,000 to 150,000 clones, around 73% of them singletons. The CDR3 has 14 amino acids. The V end lost 7 bases, the J end lost 0 bases, and 10 bases lay between the germline ends. Germline CDR1 MDHEN, CDR2 SYDVKM. The data are from a study of blood T cell repertoires in COVID-19. For the study at large: PBMCs, B-cell-depleted T cells, or T cells provided the cDNA or gDNA that made up the material.

Individuals aged roughly 18 to 95 years were recruited from 24 US areas. Recovered status in Cohort 3 required two negative PCRs, clearance, or symptom resolution. What was sequenced was PBMCs or T cells enriched from blood (not recorded which). This sequence joins TRBV28 and TRBJ1-5; no firm D call. The TCR was taken from a woman in her forties or fifties who had recovered from COVID-19. The CDR3 nucleotides are TGTGCCAGCATCAAGATCTATAGCAATCAGCCCCAGCATTTT. This translates into CASIKIYSNQPQHF. The entire variable domain, with the rest obtained from reference TRBV28 and TRBJ1-5, is as follows: DVKVTQSSRYLVKRTGEKVFLECVQDMDHENMFWYRQDPGLGLRLIYFSYDVKMKEKGDIPEGYSVSREKKERFSLILESASTNQTSMYLCASIKIYSNQPQHFGDGTRLSIL.